This T cell receptor beta chain was documented in a study of T-cell memory formation after mild COVID-19 (dated by TCRdb to 2020 to 2022). Study-level background: Most TCR sequence clusters were specific to one of the two donors. Longitudinal TCRalpha and TCRbeta repertoire sequencing tracked T-cell clones expanding and contracting after mild COVID-19 in two donors. The cohort comprised two young, previously healthy adult volunteers, one female and one male. The full study reports these points: The study covered only a couple of mild cases, and larger cohorts including severe cases with pre-infection samples were considered necessary. Contracting CD4+ clones were found mainly in CM and EM memory subsets, while CD8+ clones were enriched in EMRA. Clones that contracted from day 15 to 85 showed balanced CD4/CD8 phenotypes, whereas a second wave of clones that expanded from day 15 to 37 leaned towards CD4+. The second-wave clones that peaked on day 37 were not confirmed to be SARS-CoV-2 specific. Some responding clones were detected in pre-infection memory, suggesting pre-existing cross-reactive memory T cells joined the SARS-CoV-2 response.

Ficoll-Paque density gradient centrifugation was the method used to isolate PBMCs. Relative to germline, V is 1 base shorter and J is 2 bases shorter, with 9 bases between their ends. Reading the germline V gene (reference sequence) gives CDR1 LGHDT and CDR2 YNNKEL. CDR3 length: 14 amino acids, cysteine to phenylalanine. Only the CDR3 region is kept as DNA, spanning 42 bases read in frame from base 1. Comments on this clonotype: There is no known antigen for this receptor. No much larger clone is present one base from it, and per-base qualities are unavailable.

The sequencer listed for this sample is Illumina NovaSeq 6000. cDNA libraries for TCRalpha and TCRbeta were prepared by 5'RACE using constant-segment primers, with sample barcodes and unique molecular identifiers added. Trizol reagent was used to extract RNA from every sample. Amplification of the libraries took two PCR steps, and the second step added a second sample barcode plus Illumina TruSeq adapters. Sequencing of the libraries was done on an Illumina NovaSeq, producing 2 x 150 bp paired-end reads. In the authors' own workflow: Reads were demultiplexed and collapsed into UMI-guided consensus sequences with migec v1.2.7. Using mixcr v2.1.11, UMI consensuses were aligned to TRA and TRB V and J templates and then assembled into clonotypes. A clonotype was counted as expanded or contracted only if both edgeR and NoisET called the change significant, with noise models trained on biological replicates. For edgeR calls, a false discovery rate-adjusted p below 0.01 and a log2 fold-change threshold of 1 were applied. As an exploratory analysis of dynamics, max-normalized trajectories of the 1000 most abundant clonotypes were examined with PCA combined with hierarchical clustering. Separately sequenced CD4+ and CD8+ repertoires were used to assign a CD4 or CD8 phenotype to each responding clone. TCRdb took the public reads, trimmed them with fastp at Q25, ran MiXCR for clone calling and kept in-frame beta chains. CDR3 protein duplicates are merged, each entry listing the most common genes and DNA. The V and J calls shown here were made by TCRdb, not taken from the authors' results. This sample is represented by 350,000 to 500,000 distinct CDR3 sequences; around a quarter of them were singletons. The ten largest clones represent approximately 14% of the sample.

The sample comprised PBMCs or a T cell subset sorted from them (not recorded which). The rearranged segments are TRBV3-1 and TRBJ2-7; too little of a D gene remains to name it. The receptor's source is an adult woman who had mild COVID-19 (a few samples of this study predate the infection). The sample titles of this study are shuffled in the database, so cell type and time point are left out; the donor was told from shared clones. The DNA sequence is as follows: TGTGCCAGCAGCCAAGGGGTGCAGGCCTACGAGCAGTACTTC. It translates as CASSQGVQAYEQYF.